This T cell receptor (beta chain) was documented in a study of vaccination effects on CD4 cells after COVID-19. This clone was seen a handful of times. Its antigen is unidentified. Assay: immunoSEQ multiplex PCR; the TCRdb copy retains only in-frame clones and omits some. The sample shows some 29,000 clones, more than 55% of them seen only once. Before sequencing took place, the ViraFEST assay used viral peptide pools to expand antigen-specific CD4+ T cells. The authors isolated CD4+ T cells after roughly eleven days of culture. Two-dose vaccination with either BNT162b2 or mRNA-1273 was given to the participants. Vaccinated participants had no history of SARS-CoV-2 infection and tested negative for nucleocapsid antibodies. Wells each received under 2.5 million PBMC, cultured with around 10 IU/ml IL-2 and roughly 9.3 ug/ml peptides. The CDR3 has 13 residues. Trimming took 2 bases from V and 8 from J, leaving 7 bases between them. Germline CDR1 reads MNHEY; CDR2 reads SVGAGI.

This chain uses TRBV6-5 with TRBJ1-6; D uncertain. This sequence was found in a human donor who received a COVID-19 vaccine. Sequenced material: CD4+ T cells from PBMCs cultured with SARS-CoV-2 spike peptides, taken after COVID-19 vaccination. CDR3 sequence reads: CASSYDPDSPLHF. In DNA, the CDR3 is TGTGCCAGCAGTTACGATCCAGATTCACCCCTCCACTTT.